The clone carrying this T cell receptor beta chain was counted once. Its antigen is not identified. The data were taken from a study of CD8 T cells in Susac syndrome. Regarding the study as a whole: By the study's own acknowledgment, its TCR sequencing and HLA analysis included relatively few individuals.

With random hexamers, 0.5 to 1 ug RNA was reverse transcribed. An immunoSEQ multiplex PCR generated amplified TCR beta CDR3 products spanning 54 Vbeta and 13 Jbeta. Via MiXCR, TCRdb re-called the immunoSEQ multiplex PCR reads, giving one row per CDR3 protein. This sample has over 150,000 distinct CDR3 sequences, with around 96% found just once. Both CD4+ and CD8+ T cells were negatively isolated, and TEMRA cells underwent FACS enrichment. V lost 1 base and J 4 bases, leaving 11 bases between the germline ends. The CDR3 is 15 residues long. Germline lookup yields CDR1 SEHNR and CDR2 FQNEAQ (reference sequence).

The sequencing sample was made of CD4+ T cells from PBMCs. This chain uses TRBV7-9 with TRBJ2-1; a weak D match, TRBD1 (5 bases). This clonotype was sampled from a human donor with multiple sclerosis. CDR3 residues: CASSLGQRRYNEQFF. The CDR3 DNA follows: TGTGCCAGCAGCTTAGGACAGAGAAGATACAATGAGCAGTTCTTC. The whole variable domain, remainder taken from reference TRBV7-9 and TRBJ2-1, is DTGVSQNPRHKITKRGQNVTFRCDPISEHNRLYWYRQTLGQGPEFLTYFQNEAQLEKSRLLSDRFSAERPKGSFSTLEIQRTEQGDSAMYLCASSLGQRRYNEQFFGPGTRLTVL.